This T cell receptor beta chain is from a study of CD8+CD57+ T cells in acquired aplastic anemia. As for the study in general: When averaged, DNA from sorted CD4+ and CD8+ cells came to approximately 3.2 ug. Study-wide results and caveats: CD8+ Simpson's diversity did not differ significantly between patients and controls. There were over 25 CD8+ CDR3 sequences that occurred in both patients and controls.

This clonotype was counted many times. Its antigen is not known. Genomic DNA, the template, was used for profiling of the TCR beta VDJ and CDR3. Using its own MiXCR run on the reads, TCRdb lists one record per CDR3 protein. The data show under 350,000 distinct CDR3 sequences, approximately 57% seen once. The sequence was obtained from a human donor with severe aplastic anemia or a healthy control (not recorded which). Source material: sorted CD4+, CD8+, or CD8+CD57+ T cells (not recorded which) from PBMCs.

DNA of the CDR3: TGTGCCAGCAGTCTGGACCTTGGGAATGAAAAACTGTTTTTT. Translating it yields CASSLDLGNEKLFF. The chain couples TRBV2 to TRBJ1-4; D uncertain. The CDR3 is 14 residues long. Germline V CDR1 and CDR2: SNHLY, FYNNEI. Trimming left V 5 bases short and J 5 bases short, with 12 bases between. Full variable domain (rest looked up from reference TRBV2 and TRBJ1-4): EPEVTQTPSHQVTQMGQEVILRCVPISNHLYFYWYRQILGQKVEFLVSFYNNEISEKSEIFDDQFSVERPDGSNFTLKIRSTKLEDSAMYFCASSLDLGNEKLFFGSGTQLSVL.